This T cell receptor beta chain was observed in a study of T cell repertoires in cytomegalovirus infection. About the study: Public TCR beta signatures provided an indication of both CMV infection and a matching HLA type. Findings and limits, study-wide: Ex vivo responses were dominated by HLA-C-restricted CMV-specific TCR beta clonotypes.

Trimming left V 2 bases short and J 2 bases short, with 9 bases between. CDR1 and CDR2 (germline): SGHTA, FQGNSA. The length of the CDR3 is 14 residues. This clonotype was seen a few times. Antigen specificity is unknown. One entry per CDR3 protein, called by TCRdb with MiXCR from the reads. Of roughly 280,000 distinct CDR3 sequences in the sample, around 8.7% are singletons; the top ten hold around 15%. The TCR sequence derives from a human donor in good health (CMV status not recorded). Some clones in this sample may be carry-over from other donors' samples. Source material: PBMCs. The gene calls are TRBV7-2 and TRBJ1-2; no firm D call. The CDR3 loop is CASSLSHGNYGYTF. The CDR3 DNA reads as TGTGCCAGCAGCTTATCTCACGGAAACTATGGCTACACCTTC.